This entry concerns a single TCR beta chain. Antigen unknown. One end of the junction varies from germline; a read error may be responsible. The data were obtained in a study of blood T cells in healthy people across ages. Findings and limits, study-wide: Estimates of total diversity, which came from one million sequenced T cells, were considered to be underestimates.

CDR3 length: 10 residues. CDR1 is SQVTM and CDR2 is ANQGSEA in the germline V gene. Combining a sample-barcoded 5' primer with a J-beta primer mix, a second PCR ran for about 7 to 12 cycles. Each cDNA molecule carried a tag from a template-switch adaptor that contained 12 random nucleotides. A minimum of 2.5 million CDR3-containing paired-end reads was obtained for each sample. Via MiXCR, TCRdb re-called the 5' RACE reads, giving one row per CDR3 protein. The table has 1.8 million or so distinct CDR3 sequences, roughly 43% seen once. This sequence was found in a human donor in good health. This sequence joins TRBV29-1 and TRBJ1-1; D unresolved. The source material was blood. The DNA of the CDR3 is TGCTGCGTTGTGGCGTATGAAGCTTTCTTT. Encoded protein: CCVVAYEAFF. Looking up the rest from reference TRBV29-1 and TRBJ1-1 gives the full variable domain: SAVISQKPSRDICQRGTSLTIQCQVDSQVTMMFWYRQQPGQSLTLIATANQGSEATYESGFVIDKFPISRPNLTFSTLTVSNMSPEDSSIYLCCVVAYEAFFGQGTRLTVV.